These 11 T cell receptor beta chains share one sample of origin, sequenced in a study of T cell responses to AZD1222 COVID-19 vaccine. Clones were sequenced by immunoSEQ multiplex PCR, and TCRdb holds only the in-frame ones, with some missing. Of roughly 120,000 clones in the sample, 75% to 95% were seen once. The specimen comprised peripheral blood, sampled on day 0 of AZD1222 vaccination. The receptors shown here come from an adult in good health.

The chain has TRBV5-1 and TRBJ2-7; 12 positions agree with TRBD2. CDR3 length: 14 residues. Germline V gene data show CDR1 as SGHRS and CDR2 as YFSETQ. V shed 3 bases, J shed 3 bases, and the junction held 1 base outside the gene matches. The CDR3 bases are TGCGCCAGCAGCTGGACTAGCGGGAACTACGAGCAGTACTTC. It encodes CASSWTSGNYEQYF.

This chain joins TRBV3-1 (or the pseudogene TRBV3-2) and TRBJ2-7; D unclear. From germline, CDR1 is LGHDT and CDR2 YNNKEL (reference sequence). The CDR3 runs 14 residues. Trimming cost V 0 bases and J 6 bases, with 12 bases left between them. The CDR3 DNA reads as TGTGCCAGCAGCCAAGAACTACCCCCGGGCGAGCAGTACTTC. Translation gives CASSQELPPGEQYF.

This chain connects TRBV4-1 to TRBJ2-7; TRBD2 is a possible D gene (5 bases). V gave up 2 bases and J gave up 0 bases, with 14 bases separating them. This CDR3 region has 16 residues. The germline gives CDR1 MGHRA, CDR2 YSYEKL. The CDR3 sequence: CASSQLRTPSSYEQYF. CDR3 in DNA: TGCGCCAGCAGCCAACTTCGGACTCCGAGCTCCTACGAGCAGTACTTC.

The chain's CDR3 is CASSRQGGVNTGELFF. In DNA form, the CDR3 reads TGTGCCAGCAGCCGACAAGGGGGAGTGAACACCGGGGAGCTGTTTTTT. V and J are TRBV6-2 or TRBV6-3 and TRBJ2-2; the D gene is possibly TRBD1 (6 bases). The V gene lost 6 bases and the J gene lost 1 base, with 15 bases spanning the gap. Germline loops: CDR1 MNHEY, CDR2 SVGEGT. There are 16 residues in the CDR3.

The chain has TRBV15 and TRBJ1-1; no definite D call. CDR1 LNHNV and CDR2 YYDKDF come from the germline V gene (reference sequence). The CDR3 spans 15 residues. V was trimmed by 8 bases and J by 6 bases, leaving 22 bases between them. The CDR3 DNA reads TGTGCCACCGCAAACATGGCCCGGTCGAGGGCTGAAGCTTTCTTT. Encoded protein: CATANMARSRAEAFF.

This clone was detected only once. The chain combines TRBV30 with TRBJ2-5; possible D gene TRBD2, 5 bases. The CDR3 extends over 12 amino acids. With 6 bases removed from V and 5 bases from J, the gap between germline ends came to 13 bases. Germline CDR1 reads GTSNPN; CDR2 reads SVGIG (reference sequence). CDR3 sequence reads: CACGTGMETQYF. CDR3 nucleotide sequence: TGTGCCTGTGGTACGGGAATGGAGACCCAGTACTTC.

V and J are TRBV7-9 and TRBJ2-5, with D perhaps given as TRBD1 or TRBD2 (5 bases each). Germline assignment: CDR1 SEHNR and CDR2 FQNEAQ (reference sequence). CDR3 length equals 14 residues. V lost 1 base and J 0 bases, leaving 6 bases between the germline ends. As DNA, the CDR3 is TGTGCCAGCAGCTTAGGGGGGTACCAAGAGACCCAGTACTTC. It translates to CASSLGGYQETQYF.

This chain uses TRBV6-5 with TRBJ2-1, with 8 bases that match TRBD1. V shed 2 bases, J shed 6 bases, and the junction held 9 bases outside the gene matches. The CDR3 is 16 amino acids. Germline loops: CDR1 MNHEY, CDR2 SVGAGI. In DNA form, the CDR3 reads TGTGCCAGCAGTTACCGGGCGACAGGGGCTGTCAATGAGCAGTTCTTC. Protein sequence: CASSYRATGAVNEQFF.

CDR3 region: CASSPGTDNSPLHF. DNA for the CDR3: TGTGCCAGCAGCCCCGGGACGGATAATTCACCCCTCCACTTT. This sequence joins TRBV9 and TRBJ1-6; D perhaps matches TRBD1 (5 bases). CDR3 length: 14 amino acids. The germline V gene encodes CDR1 SGDLS and CDR2 YYNGEE. Trimming took 4 bases from V and 5 from J, leaving 10 bases between them.

This clone was observed a handful of times. The chain recombines TRBV7-9 with TRBJ1-6; D might be TRBD1 (6 bases). Trimming took off 7 bases at V and 8 bases at J, with 18 bases between the two ends. Germline CDR1 and CDR2: SEHNR and FQNEAQ (reference sequence). There are 15 residues in the CDR3. CDR3 protein: CASTATTGFDSPLHF. CDR3 sequence (DNA): TGTGCCAGCACCGCCACGACAGGTTTCGATTCACCCCTCCACTTT.

V is TRBV19 and J is TRBJ1-5, with 12 positions matching TRBD1. The CDR3 spans 16 residues. After removal of 6 bases from V and 6 bases from J, the junction contained 9 bases not matched to a gene. Per the germline V gene, CDR1 is LNHDA and CDR2 is SQIVND (reference sequence). CDR3 loop: CASSTDGTGGFQPQHF. The CDR3 nucleotides read TGTGCCAGTAGCACCGACGGGACAGGGGGCTTTCAGCCCCAGCATTTT.